This T cell receptor beta chain appears in the sequencing data of a study of blood T cell repertoires in COVID-19. Study background: PBMCs, B-cell-depleted T cells, or T cells were the source of the cDNA or gDNA that made up the material.

Seattle patients were enrolled while actively infected and followed longitudinally. Authors' analysis steps: The authors estimated nucleated cell counts from reference gene primer amplification. Profiled with immunoSEQ multiplex PCR; TCRdb holds only in-frame clones, not every one. The V and J calls and the clone size are those of that table, but D and trimming were determined from the DNA. The table has 500,000 to 600,000 clones, 85% to 90% seen once. Trimming removed 3 bases from V and 8 bases from J; junction bases left unmatched: 7. Germline V gene sequence: CDR1 KGHSH, CDR2 LQKENI. This CDR3 is 15 amino acids long.

The receptor was derived from a woman aged 50 to 60 with COVID-19, enrolled during active disease. The sequencing input was peripheral blood. V is TRBV18 and J is TRBJ1-4; 9 nucleotides line up with TRBD1. CDR3 DNA: TGTGCCAGCTCACCCGGGACAGGGCATCGGGAAAAACTGTTTTTT. It yields the protein CASSPGTGHREKLFF. The variable domain in full, with the rest retrieved from reference TRBV18 and TRBJ1-4, is NAGVMQNPRHLVRRRGQEARLRCSPMKGHSHVYWYRQLPEEGLKFMVYLQKENIIDESGMPKERFSAEFPKEGPSILRIQQVVRGDSAAYFCASSPGTGHREKLFFGSGTQLSVL.